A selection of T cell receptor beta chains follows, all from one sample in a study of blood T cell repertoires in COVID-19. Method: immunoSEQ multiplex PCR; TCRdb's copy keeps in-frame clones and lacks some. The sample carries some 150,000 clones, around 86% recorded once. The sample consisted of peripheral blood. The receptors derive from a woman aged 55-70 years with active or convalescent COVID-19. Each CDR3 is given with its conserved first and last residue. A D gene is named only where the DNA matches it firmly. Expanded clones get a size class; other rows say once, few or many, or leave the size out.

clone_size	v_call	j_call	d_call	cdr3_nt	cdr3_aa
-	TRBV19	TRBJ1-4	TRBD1	TGTGCCAGTAGTACCCCGGACAGGGGAGGAGAAAAACTGTTTTTT	CASSTPDRGGEKLFF
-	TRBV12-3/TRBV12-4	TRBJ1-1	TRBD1	TGTGCCAGCAGTTCGACAGGGGGCACTGAAGCTTTCTTT	CASSSTGGTEAFF
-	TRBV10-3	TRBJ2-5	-	TGTGCCATCAGTGATATTTTTGACAGTCAAGAGACCCAGTACTTC	CAISDIFDSQETQYF
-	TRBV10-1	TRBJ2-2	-	TGCGCCAGCGTTAGTGGGGAGCTGTTTTTT	CASVSGELFF
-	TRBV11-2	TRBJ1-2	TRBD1	TGTGCCAGCAGCCCTGTAACCACAGGGGGCAACACCTTC	CASSPVTTGGNTF
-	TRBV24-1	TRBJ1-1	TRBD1	TGTGCCACCAGTGATGGGGACAGCACAGCAGCTTTCTTT	CATSDGDSTAAFF
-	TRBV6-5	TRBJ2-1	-	TGTGCCAGCACCCCCCCCCATGGCGGTGAGCAGTTCTTC	CASTPPHGGEQFF
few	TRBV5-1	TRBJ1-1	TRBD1	TGCGCCAGCAGCTTGACAGGGGGCATCACTGAAGCTTTCTTT	CASSLTGGITEAFF
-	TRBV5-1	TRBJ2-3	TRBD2	TGCGCCAGCAGCTTGCGGACTAGCGGGTTCACAGATACGCAGTATTTT	CASSLRTSGFTDTQYF
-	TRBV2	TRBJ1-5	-	TGTGCCAGCAGTGATAGAGAGAGCAATCAGCCCCAGCATTTT	CASSDRESNQPQHF
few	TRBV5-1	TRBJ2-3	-	TGCGCCAGCAGCATCTTCGACAGGGGAGGGACAGATACGCAGTATTTT	CASSIFDRGGTDTQYF
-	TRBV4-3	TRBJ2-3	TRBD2	TGCGCCAGCAGCCAAGACGTACTAGCGGGAGGTGATACGCAGTATTTT	CASSQDVLAGGDTQYF
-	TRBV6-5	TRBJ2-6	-	TGTGCCAGCAGTTTACAGACCACGGGGGCCAACGTCCTGACTTTC	CASSLQTTGANVLTF
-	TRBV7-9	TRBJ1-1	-	TGTGCCAGCAGCTTACAAGGAGTCGACACTGAAGCTTTCTTT	CASSLQGVDTEAFF
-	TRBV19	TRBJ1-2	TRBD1	TGTGCCAGTAGTACGGACAGGATGGATGGCTACACCTTC	CASSTDRMDGYTF
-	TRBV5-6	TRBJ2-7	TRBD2	TGTGCCAGCAGCTTGGACGGGAGGACCCCCTACGAGCAGTACTTC	CASSLDGRTPYEQYF
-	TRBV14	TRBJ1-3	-	TGTGCCAGCAGCTTGACAGATACTGGAAACACCATATATTTT	CASSLTDTGNTIYF
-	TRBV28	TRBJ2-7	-	TGTGCCAGCAGCTACAGCGGCGAGCAGTACTTC	CASSYSGEQYF
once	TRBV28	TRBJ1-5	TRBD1	TGTGCCAGCAGTTTCGGGACAGATGATCAGCCCCAGCATTTT	CASSFGTDDQPQHF
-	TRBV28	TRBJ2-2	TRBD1	TGTGCCAGCAGTTTAGCCGGGACAGGGTTGACCGGGGAGCTGTTTTTT	CASSLAGTGLTGELFF
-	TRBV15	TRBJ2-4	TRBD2	TGTGCCACCAGCAGAGGCCCAGAGAGCGGGAAGGGGAACATTCAGTACTTC	CATSRGPESGKGNIQYF
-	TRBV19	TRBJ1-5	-	TGTGCCAGTAGTGTCGGACAGCCCTATAGCAATCAGCCCCAGCATTTT	CASSVGQPYSNQPQHF
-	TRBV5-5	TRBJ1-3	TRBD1	TGTGCCAGCAGTCCAGCTGTGGGACAGGTCTCTGGAAACACCATATATTTT	CASSPAVGQVSGNTIYF
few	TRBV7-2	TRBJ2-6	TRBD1	TGTGCCAGCAGCTCGGGACAGGGGCTAACAGGGGCCAACGTCCTGACTTTC	CASSSGQGLTGANVLTF
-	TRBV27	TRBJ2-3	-	TGTGCCAGCAGTTTATTGGGACGGCGGGGTTACACGATTAGCACAGATACGCAGTATTTT	CASSLLGRRGYTISTDTQYF
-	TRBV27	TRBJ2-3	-	TGTGCCAGCAGTTTAGTGGACTTCACAGATACGCAGTATTTT	CASSLVDFTDTQYF
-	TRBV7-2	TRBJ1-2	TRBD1	TGTGCCAGCAGCTACCCGGGACAGGACGGGTTGAACTATGGCTACACCTTC	CASSYPGQDGLNYGYTF
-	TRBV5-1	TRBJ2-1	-	TGCGCCAGCAGCTTTACAGGACCGAACTACAATGAGCAGTTCTTC	CASSFTGPNYNEQFF
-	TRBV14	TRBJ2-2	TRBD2	TGTGCCAGCAGCCCCTACGGGGGGGGGAACACCGGGGAGCTGTTTTTT	CASSPYGGGNTGELFF
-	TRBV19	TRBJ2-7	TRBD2	TGTGCCAGTAGTGCCCGGACTAGCAATAGCTACGAGCAGTACTTC	CASSARTSNSYEQYF
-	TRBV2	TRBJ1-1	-	TGTGCCAGCAGCCTTTCTCCGAACACTGAAGCTTTCTTT	CASSLSPNTEAFF
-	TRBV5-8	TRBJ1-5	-	TGTGCCAGCAGGCAGTGGTTTGATCAGCCCCAGCATTTT	CASRQWFDQPQHF
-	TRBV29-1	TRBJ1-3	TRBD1	TGCAGCGCCGTCCCGACAGGGACTGGAAACACCATATATTTT	CSAVPTGTGNTIYF
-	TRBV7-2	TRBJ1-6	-	TGTGCCAGCAGCCTCCTCCCGAATTCACCCCTCCACTTT	CASSLLPNSPLHF
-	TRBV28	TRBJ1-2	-	TGTGCCAGCAGTGCAGGGTACGGCTACACCTTC	CASSAGYGYTF
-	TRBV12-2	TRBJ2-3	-	TGTGCAAGTCGCTTAGGAGGTAGCGGGAACAACCTGGACACAGATACGCAGTATTTT	CASRLGGSGNNLDTDTQYF
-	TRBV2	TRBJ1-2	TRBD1	TGTGCCAGCAGGGGACGGACAGGGGATGGCTACACCTTC	CASRGRTGDGYTF
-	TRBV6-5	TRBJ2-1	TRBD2	TGTGCCAGCAAAGTAGCGGGGGACTACAATGAGCAGTTCTTC	CASKVAGDYNEQFF
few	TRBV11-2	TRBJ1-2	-	TGTGCCAGCAGCTTCGCCACAGGCCAGAACTATGGCTACACCTTC	CASSFATGQNYGYTF
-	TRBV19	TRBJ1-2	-	TGTGCCAGTAGTATAGGAGGGCGCTGGGGCTACACCTTC	CASSIGGRWGYTF
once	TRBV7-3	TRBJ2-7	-	TGTGCCAGCAGCTTACAGGTGGGAGAGGGCGAGCAGTACTTC	CASSLQVGEGEQYF
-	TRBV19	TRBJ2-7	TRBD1	TGTGCCAGTAGTAGGGGGACAGGGGGCACCTACGAGCAGTACTTC	CASSRGTGGTYEQYF
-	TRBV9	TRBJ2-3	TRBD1	TGTGCCAGCAGCGTAGCTGTAGGGGGCGTAACAGATACGCAGTATTTT	CASSVAVGGVTDTQYF
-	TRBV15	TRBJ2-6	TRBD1	TGTGCCACCAGCAGAGCCATTTGGACAGGGGGTTCTGGGGCCAACGTCCTGACTTTC	CATSRAIWTGGSGANVLTF
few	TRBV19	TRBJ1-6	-	TGTGCCAGTAGGGCAGGCCAATATAATTCACCCCTCCACTTT	CASRAGQYNSPLHF
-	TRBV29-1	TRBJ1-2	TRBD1	TGCAGCGTTGAACCCCGGACAGGGGGGGGCTACACCTTC	CSVEPRTGGGYTF
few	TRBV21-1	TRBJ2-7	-	TGTGCCAGCAGCAAAGGGGATGGGACACCGGCCGTAGAGCAGTACTTC	CASSKGDGTPAVEQYF
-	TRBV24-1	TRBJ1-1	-	TGTGCCACCAGTGATCGGCTGGGCAAAGCTTTCTTT	CATSDRLGKAFF
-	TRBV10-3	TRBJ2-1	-	TGTGCCATCAGTGAGTCAGAGCCACTTGACAGTCTATTAAAATTCTACAATGAGCAGTTCTTC	CAISESEPLDSLLKFYNEQFF
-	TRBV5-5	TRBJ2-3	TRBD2	TGTGCCAGCAGCCTTAGACAAGCGGGGGGCACAGATACGCAGTATTTT	CASSLRQAGGTDTQYF
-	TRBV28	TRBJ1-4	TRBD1	TGTGCCAGCAGTGGGGGGACAGGGCCAACTAATGAAAAACTGTTTTTT	CASSGGTGPTNEKLFF
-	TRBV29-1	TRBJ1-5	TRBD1	TGCAGCGCATTACTTACAGGGGGGAGCAATCAGCCCCAGCATTTT	CSALLTGGSNQPQHF
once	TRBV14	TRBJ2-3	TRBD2	TGTGCCAGCAGCCTTCGGACTGGACTAGCGGGCACAGATACGCAGTATTTT	CASSLRTGLAGTDTQYF
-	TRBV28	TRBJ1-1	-	TGTGCCAGCAGTTCCCTAACGGGAGGCGGTAGCACTGAAGCTTTCTTT	CASSSLTGGGSTEAFF
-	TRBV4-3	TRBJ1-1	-	TGCGCCAGCAGCCAAGATGTTCGCAGAATGAACACTGAAGCTTTCTTT	CASSQDVRRMNTEAFF